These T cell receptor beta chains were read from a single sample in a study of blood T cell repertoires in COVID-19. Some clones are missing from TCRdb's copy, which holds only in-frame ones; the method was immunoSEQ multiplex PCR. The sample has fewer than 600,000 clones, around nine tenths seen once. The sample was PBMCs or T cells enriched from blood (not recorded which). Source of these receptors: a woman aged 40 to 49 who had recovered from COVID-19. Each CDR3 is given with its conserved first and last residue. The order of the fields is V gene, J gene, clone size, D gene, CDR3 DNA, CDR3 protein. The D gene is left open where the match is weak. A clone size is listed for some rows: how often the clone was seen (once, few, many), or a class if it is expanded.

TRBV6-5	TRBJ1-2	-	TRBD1	TGTGCCAGCAGCCAAGGGGGCGCAGTAGTCGGCTACACCTTC	CASSQGGAVVGYTF
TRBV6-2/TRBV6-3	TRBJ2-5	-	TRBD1	TGTGCCAGCAGCCGTACAGGGGAGGAGACCCAGTACTTC	CASSRTGEETQYF
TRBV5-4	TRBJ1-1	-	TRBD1	TGTGCCAGCAGCGAGAGACAGGGGCCGGGTACTGAAGCTTTCTTT	CASSERQGPGTEAFF
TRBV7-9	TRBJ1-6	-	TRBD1	TGTGCCAGCAGCCTCGGGACAGGGAATAATTCACCCCTCCACTTT	CASSLGTGNNSPLHF
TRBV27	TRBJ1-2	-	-	TGTGCCAGCAGTCTGGATCCTAGTACGGCTGGCTACACCTTC	CASSLDPSTAGYTF
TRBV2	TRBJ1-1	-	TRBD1	TGTGCCAGCATGCAAGGACAGGGACTTTTTGAAGCTTTCTTT	CASMQGQGLFEAFF
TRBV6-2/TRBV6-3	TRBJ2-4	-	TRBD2	TGTGCCAGCAGTTCCCCGACTAGCGGGAGTGTGGGAGGAAACATTCAGTACTTC	CASSSPTSGSVGGNIQYF
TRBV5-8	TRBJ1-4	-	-	TGTGCCAGCAGCTTGGGACAGAAGACAACTAATGAAAAACTGTTTTTT	CASSLGQKTTNEKLFF
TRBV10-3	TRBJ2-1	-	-	TGTGCCACTACGACAGTGGAGAACAATGAGCAGTTCTTC	CATTTVENNEQFF
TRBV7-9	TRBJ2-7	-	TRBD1	TGTGCCAGCAGTCTGGACAGGGGAGGCCTCGAGCAGTACTTC	CASSLDRGGLEQYF
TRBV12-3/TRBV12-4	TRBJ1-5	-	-	TGTGCCAGCACCACCAGGGGTCATCAGCCCCAGCATTTT	CASTTRGHQPQHF
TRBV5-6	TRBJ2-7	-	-	TGTGCCAGCAGCTTGGCAGGGTCCTACGAGCAGTACTTC	CASSLAGSYEQYF
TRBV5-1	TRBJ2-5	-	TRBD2	TGCGCCAGCAGCCTCATACTAGCGGGAGAGGAAGAGACCCAGTACTTC	CASSLILAGEEETQYF
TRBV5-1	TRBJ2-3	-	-	TGCGCCAGCAGGGAGGTACCAGGCACAGATACGCAGTATTTT	CASREVPGTDTQYF
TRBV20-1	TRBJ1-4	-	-	TGCAGTGCTAGTGTTACAGGGCCGAATGAAAAACTGTTTTTT	CSASVTGPNEKLFF
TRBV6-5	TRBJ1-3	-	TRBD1	TGTGCCAGCAGAAGGACAGGGGGCGAAGGAAACACCATATATTTT	CASRRTGGEGNTIYF
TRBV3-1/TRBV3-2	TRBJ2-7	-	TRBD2	TGTGCCAGCAGCCGGATGGGACTAGCGGGCCCCTCCTACGAGCAGTACTTC	CASSRMGLAGPSYEQYF
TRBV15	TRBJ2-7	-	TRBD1	TGTGCCACCAGCAGAGATCTTTCAGGGGGCGAGCAGTACTTC	CATSRDLSGGEQYF
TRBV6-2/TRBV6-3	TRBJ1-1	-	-	TGTGCCAGCAGTTTACGTGGGGCCAACACTGAAGCTTTCTTT	CASSLRGANTEAFF
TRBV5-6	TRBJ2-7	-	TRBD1	TGTGCCAGCAGCGGGGGGAGGGACAGGGGCTACGAGCAGTACTTC	CASSGGRDRGYEQYF
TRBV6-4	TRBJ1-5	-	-	TGTGCCAGCAGTGGCGGGACTCATAGCAATCAGCCCCAGCATTTT	CASSGGTHSNQPQHF
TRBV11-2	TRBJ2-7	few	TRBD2	TGTGCCAGCAGCTTAGTGGCGGGAGGGCCCTACGAGCAGTACTTC	CASSLVAGGPYEQYF
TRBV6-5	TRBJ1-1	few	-	TGTGCCAGCAACAACGGGGGGAGCGAAGCTTTCTTT	CASNNGGSEAFF
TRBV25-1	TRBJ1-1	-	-	TGTGCCAGCAGTGTGGCGGGGGCGAGGGACACTGAAGCTTTCTTT	CASSVAGARDTEAFF
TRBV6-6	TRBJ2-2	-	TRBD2	TGTGCCAGCATCACCGGGACTAGCTTGGGCACCGGGGAGCTGTTTTTT	CASITGTSLGTGELFF
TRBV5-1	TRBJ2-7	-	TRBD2	TGCGCCAGCAGCTCAAGACTAGCGGGCACCTACGAGCAGTACTTC	CASSSRLAGTYEQYF
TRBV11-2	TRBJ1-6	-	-	TGTGCCAGCAGCTTTTTCTCAATGCAGGGTTATTCACCCCTCCACTTT	CASSFFSMQGYSPLHF
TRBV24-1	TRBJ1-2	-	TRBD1	TGTGCCACCAGTGATCCATGGACAGGGGGTGGCTACACCTTC	CATSDPWTGGGYTF
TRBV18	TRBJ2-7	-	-	TGTGCCAGCTCACCTCCGGGGGATCACGAGCAGTACTTC	CASSPPGDHEQYF
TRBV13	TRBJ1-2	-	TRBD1	TGTGCCAGCAGCTCTGGACAGGGTATCAATGGCTACACCTTC	CASSSGQGINGYTF
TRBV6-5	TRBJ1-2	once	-	TGTGCCAGCAGTTCCCTCGGAGCGGGTAACTATGGCTACACCTTC	CASSSLGAGNYGYTF
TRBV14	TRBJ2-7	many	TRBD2	TGTGCCAGCAGCCAAGGACTAGCGGGGAGCTACGAGCAGTACTTC	CASSQGLAGSYEQYF
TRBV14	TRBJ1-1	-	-	TGTGCCGCCTCCTACTCAGGGTCCACTGAAGCTTTCTTT	CAASYSGSTEAFF
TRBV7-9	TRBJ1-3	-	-	TGTGCCAGCAGCCCCAACACAGGGCGCTCTGGAAACACCATATATTTT	CASSPNTGRSGNTIYF
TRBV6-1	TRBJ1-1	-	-	TGTGCCAGCAGTGAAGCTGGAGGGATGGGCACTGAAGCTTTCTTT	CASSEAGGMGTEAFF
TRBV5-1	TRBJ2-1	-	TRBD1	TGCGCCAGCAGCCCCGGGGGGACAGGGGGGAATGAGCAGTTCTTC	CASSPGGTGGNEQFF
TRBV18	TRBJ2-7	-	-	TGTGCCAGCTCTCGGAGTACCTACGAGCAGTACTTC	CASSRSTYEQYF
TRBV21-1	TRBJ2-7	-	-	TGTGCCAGCAGCAAAGCCCACCCGGGACAGGGATCGACTGCCTACGAGCAGTACTTC	CASSKAHPGQGSTAYEQYF
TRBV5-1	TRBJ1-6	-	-	TGCGCCAGCAGCGAGGGGTCAGGGGCAAATTCACCCCTCCACTTT	CASSEGSGANSPLHF
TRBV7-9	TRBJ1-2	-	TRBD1	TGTGCCAGCAGCAAAATCAAACAGGGGGCTGAGAACTATGGCTACACCTTC	CASSKIKQGAENYGYTF
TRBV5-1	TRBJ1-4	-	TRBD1	TGCGCCAGCAGCCCCACAGGGGGCTATGAAAAACTGTTTTTT	CASSPTGGYEKLFF
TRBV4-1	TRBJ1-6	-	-	TGCGCCAGCAGCCAAGTGCCGGGTAATTCACCCCTCCACTTT	CASSQVPGNSPLHF
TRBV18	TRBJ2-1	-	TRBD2	TGTGCCAGCTCACCACCCGGAGCGGGAGAGGGTCGGGTGCAGTTCTTC	CASSPPGAGEGRVQFF
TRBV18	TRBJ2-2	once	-	TGTGCCAGCTCACCACCAAACAGTCCCGGGGAGCTGTTTTTT	CASSPPNSPGELFF
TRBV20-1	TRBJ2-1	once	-	TGCAGTGCCCGCCTAGCGATAGAGCAGTTCTTC	CSARLAIEQFF
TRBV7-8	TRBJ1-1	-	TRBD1	TGTGCCAGCAGCCCAAGACAGGGTCCGAACACTGAAGCTTTCTTT	CASSPRQGPNTEAFF
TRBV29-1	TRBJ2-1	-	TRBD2	TGCAGCGTTGAGGCTCCCGCGGGAGGGTTGGATGAGCAGTTCTTC	CSVEAPAGGLDEQFF
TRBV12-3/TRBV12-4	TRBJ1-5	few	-	TGTGCCAGCAGCTCGGGTGGGAATCAGCCCCAGCATTTT	CASSSGGNQPQHF